The sequence of this TCR beta chain was determined in a study of CD8+CD57+ T cells in acquired aplastic anemia. TCR beta VDJ and CDR3 were profiled, and genomic DNA was the template. TCRdb reprocessed the reads via MiXCR and lists one record per CDR3 protein. This sample has about 160,000 distinct CDR3 sequences; roughly 47% occur once, and the top ten carry over 0.95%. As to this clonotype: Its antigen is not identified.

The CDR3 covers 13 residues. Germline trimming cut 6 bases from V and 2 bases from J; bases unmatched to any gene: 7. Germline CDR1 DFQATT, CDR2 SNEGSKA (reference sequence). Findings and limits, study-wide: Simpson's diversity of CD8+ cells was not significantly different in patients compared with controls.

Sequencing input: sorted CD4+, CD8+, or CD8+CD57+ T cells (not recorded which) from PBMCs. The TCR comes from a human donor in good health. This chain joins TRBV20-1 and TRBJ2-7; 7 bases map to TRBD1. Here the CDR3 reads CSAPGQLTYEQYF. The CDR3 coding sequence is TGCAGTGCCCCGGGACAGCTGACCTACGAGCAGTACTTC.